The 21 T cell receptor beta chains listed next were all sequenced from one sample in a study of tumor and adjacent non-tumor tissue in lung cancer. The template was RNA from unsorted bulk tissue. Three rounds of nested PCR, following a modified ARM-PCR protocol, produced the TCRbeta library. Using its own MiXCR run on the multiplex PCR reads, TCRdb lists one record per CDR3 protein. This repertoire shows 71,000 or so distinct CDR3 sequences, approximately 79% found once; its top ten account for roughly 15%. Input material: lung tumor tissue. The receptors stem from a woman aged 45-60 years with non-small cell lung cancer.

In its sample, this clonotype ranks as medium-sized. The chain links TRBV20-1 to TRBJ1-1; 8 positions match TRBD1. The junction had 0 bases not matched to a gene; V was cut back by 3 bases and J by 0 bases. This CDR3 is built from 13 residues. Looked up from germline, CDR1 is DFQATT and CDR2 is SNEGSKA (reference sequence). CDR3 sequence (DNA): TGCAGTGCTAGGGACAGGGTGAACACTGAAGCTTTCTTT. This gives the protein CSARDRVNTEAFF.

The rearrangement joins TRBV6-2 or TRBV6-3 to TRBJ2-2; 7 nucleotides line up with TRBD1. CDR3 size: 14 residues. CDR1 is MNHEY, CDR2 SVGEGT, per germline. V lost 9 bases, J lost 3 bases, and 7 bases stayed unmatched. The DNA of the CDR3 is TGTGCCAGAAGTATGGACAGGCACACCGGGGAGCTGTTTTTT. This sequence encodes CARSMDRHTGELFF.

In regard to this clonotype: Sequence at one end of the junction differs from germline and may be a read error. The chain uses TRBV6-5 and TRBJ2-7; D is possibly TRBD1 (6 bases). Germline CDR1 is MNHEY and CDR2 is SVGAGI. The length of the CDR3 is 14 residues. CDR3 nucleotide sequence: TGTGCCAGTAGCCCTACCCGACAGGCCTACAAGCAGTACTTC. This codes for CASSPTRQAYKQYF.

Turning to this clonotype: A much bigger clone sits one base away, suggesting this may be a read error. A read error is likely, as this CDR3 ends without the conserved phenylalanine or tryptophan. CDR3 coding DNA: TGCAGTGCTAGTAGTGAGGGGACAGGCTACGAGCAGTACTGC. Amino acid sequence: CSASSEGTGYEQYC. The V gene is TRBV20-1, the J gene TRBJ2-7; 8 nucleotides match TRBD1. The CDR3 totals 14 residues. With 3 bases clipped from V and 3 bases from J, the junction kept 7 bases outside the gene matches. Germline CDR1 and CDR2: DFQATT and SNEGSKA (reference sequence).

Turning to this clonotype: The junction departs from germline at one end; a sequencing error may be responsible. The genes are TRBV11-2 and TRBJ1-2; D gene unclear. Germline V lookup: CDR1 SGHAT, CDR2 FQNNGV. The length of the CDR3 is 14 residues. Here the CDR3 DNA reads TGTGCCTGTAGCTTAACACATACTAACTATGGCTACGCCTTC. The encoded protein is CACSLTHTNYGYAF.

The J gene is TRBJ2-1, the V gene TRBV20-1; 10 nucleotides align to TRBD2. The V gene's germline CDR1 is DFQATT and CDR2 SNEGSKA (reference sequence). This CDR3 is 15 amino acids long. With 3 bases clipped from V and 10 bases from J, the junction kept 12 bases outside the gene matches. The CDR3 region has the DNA TGCAGTGCTAGTTGGGCTAGCGGGAGAAGTAAGGAGCAGTTCTTC. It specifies CSASWASGRSKEQFF.

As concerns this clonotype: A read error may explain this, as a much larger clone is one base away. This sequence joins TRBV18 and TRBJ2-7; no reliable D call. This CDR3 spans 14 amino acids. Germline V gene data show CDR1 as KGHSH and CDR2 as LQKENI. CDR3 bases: TGTGCCAGCTCACCAGGGTTTCCATCCTACAAGCAGTACTTC. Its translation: CASSPGFPSYKQYF.

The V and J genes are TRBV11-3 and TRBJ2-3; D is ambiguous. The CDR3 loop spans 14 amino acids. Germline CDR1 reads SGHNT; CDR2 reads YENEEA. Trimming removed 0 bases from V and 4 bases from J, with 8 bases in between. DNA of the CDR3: TGTGCCAGCAGCTTAGACTCCGGCTCAGATACGCAGTATTTT. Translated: CASSLDSGSDTQYF. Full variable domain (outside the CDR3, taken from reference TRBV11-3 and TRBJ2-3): EAGVVQSPRYKIIEKKQPVAFWCNPISGHNTLYWYLQNLGQGPELLIRYENEEAVDDSQLPKDRFSAERLKGVDSTLKIQPAELGDSAVYLCASSLDSGSDTQYFGPGTRLTVL.

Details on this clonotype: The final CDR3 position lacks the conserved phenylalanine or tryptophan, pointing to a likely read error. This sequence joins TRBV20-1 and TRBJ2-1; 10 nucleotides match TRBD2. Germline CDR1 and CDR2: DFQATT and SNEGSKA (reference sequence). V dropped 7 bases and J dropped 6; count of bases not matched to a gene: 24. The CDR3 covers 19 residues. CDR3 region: CSDTGNSASGSVSRNEQFY. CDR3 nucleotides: TGCAGTGATACTGGGAACTCGGCTAGCGGGAGCGTGTCTCGCAATGAGCAGTTCTAC.

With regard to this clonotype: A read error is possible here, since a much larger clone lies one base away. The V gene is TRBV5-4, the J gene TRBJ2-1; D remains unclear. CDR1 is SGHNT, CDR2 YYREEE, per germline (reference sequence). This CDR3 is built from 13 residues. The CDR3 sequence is CTSSLNYRNEQFF. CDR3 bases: TGTACCAGCAGCTTGAACTACCGCAATGAGCAGTTCTTC.

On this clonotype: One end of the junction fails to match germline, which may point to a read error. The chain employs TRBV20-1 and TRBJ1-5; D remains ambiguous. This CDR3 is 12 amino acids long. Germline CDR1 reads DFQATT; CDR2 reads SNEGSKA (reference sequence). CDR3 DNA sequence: TGCAATGCTAGTCATCCCAATCAGCCCCAGCATTTT. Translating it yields CNASHPNQPQHF.

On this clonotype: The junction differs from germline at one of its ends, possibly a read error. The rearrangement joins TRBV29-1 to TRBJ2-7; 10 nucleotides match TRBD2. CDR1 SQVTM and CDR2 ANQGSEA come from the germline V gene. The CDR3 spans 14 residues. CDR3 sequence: CSVILAGVFDEQYF. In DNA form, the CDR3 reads TGCAGCGTTATTCTAGCGGGAGTCTTCGACGAGCAGTATTTC.

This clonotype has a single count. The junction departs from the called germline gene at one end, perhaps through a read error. Written as DNA, the CDR3 is TGTACCAGCAGTGAAGGAGGCTTGGGGACAGGCACACATACGCAGTATTTT. Amino acid sequence: CTSSEGGLGTGTHTQYF. V usage is TRBV6-1 and J usage is TRBJ2-3, with 8 positions matching TRBD1. Per the germline V gene, CDR1 is MNHNS and CDR2 is SASEGT. The CDR3 totals 17 residues.

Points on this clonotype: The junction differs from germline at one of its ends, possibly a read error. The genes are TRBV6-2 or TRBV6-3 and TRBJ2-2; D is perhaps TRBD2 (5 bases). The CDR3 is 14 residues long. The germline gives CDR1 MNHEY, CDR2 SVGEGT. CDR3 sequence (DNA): TGTGCCAGCACCCTGGGCAGAGACACTGGGGAGCTGTTATTT. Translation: CASTLGRDTGELLF.

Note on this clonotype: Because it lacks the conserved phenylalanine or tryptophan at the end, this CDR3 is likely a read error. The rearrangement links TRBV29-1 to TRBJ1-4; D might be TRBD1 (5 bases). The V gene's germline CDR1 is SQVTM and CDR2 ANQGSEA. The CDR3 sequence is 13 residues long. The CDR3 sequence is CIVESGTGEKLFV. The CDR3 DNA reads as TGCATTGTTGAATCAGGGACGGGTGAAAAACTGTTTGTT.

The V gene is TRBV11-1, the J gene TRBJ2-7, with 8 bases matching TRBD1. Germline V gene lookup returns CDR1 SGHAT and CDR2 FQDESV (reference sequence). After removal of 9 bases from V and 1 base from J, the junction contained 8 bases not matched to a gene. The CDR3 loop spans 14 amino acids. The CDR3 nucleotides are TGTGCCAGTAGCCGCTGGGACAGGTCCTACGAGCAGTACGTC. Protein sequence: CASSRWDRSYEQYV.

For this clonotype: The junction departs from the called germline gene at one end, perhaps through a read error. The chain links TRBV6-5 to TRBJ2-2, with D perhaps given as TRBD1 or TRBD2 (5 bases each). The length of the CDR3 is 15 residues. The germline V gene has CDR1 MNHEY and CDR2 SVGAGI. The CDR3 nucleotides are TGTGTCAGCATAACCGGGACCAAAGACACCGGGGAGCTGTTTTTT. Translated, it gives CVSITGTKDTGELFF.

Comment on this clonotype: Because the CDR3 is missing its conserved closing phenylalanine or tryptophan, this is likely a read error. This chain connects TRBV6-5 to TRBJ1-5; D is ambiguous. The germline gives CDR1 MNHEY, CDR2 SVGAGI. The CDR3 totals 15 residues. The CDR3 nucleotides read TGTGCCGGCAGTTACCTAAATCGACCAAATCAGCCCCAGCATCTT. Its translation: CAGSYLNRPNQPQHL.

The CDR3 DNA is TGTGCCAGCGGAGGACAGGACCTGAACATTCAGTACTTC. This encodes CASGGQDLNIQYF. The chain joins TRBV6-2 or TRBV6-3 to TRBJ2-4, with TRBD1 identical over 7 bases. V lost 8 bases and J lost 7; bases outside the gene matches: 8. This CDR3 has 13 residues. The germline V gene has CDR1 MNHEY and CDR2 SVGEGT.

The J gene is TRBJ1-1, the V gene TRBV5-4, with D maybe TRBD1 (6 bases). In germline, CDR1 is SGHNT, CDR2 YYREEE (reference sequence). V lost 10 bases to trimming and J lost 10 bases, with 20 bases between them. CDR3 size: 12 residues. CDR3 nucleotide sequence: TGTGCCTTAAGTACAGGGAACACTACAGCTTTCTTT. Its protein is CALSTGNTTAFF. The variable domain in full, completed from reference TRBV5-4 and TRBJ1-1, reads ETGVTQSPTHLIKTRGQQVTLRCSSQSGHNTVSWYQQALGQGPQFIFQYYREEENGRGNFPPRFSGLQFPNYSSELNVNALELDDSALYLCALSTGNTTAFFGQGTRLTVV.

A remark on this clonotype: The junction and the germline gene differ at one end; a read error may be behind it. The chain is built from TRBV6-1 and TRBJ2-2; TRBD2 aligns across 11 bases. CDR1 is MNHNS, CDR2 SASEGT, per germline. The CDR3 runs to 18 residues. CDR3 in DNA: TGTGCCAGCACTGAGAGGGCTAGCGGGAGGAAGGACACCGGGGGGCTGTTTTTT. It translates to CASTERASGRKDTGGLFF.